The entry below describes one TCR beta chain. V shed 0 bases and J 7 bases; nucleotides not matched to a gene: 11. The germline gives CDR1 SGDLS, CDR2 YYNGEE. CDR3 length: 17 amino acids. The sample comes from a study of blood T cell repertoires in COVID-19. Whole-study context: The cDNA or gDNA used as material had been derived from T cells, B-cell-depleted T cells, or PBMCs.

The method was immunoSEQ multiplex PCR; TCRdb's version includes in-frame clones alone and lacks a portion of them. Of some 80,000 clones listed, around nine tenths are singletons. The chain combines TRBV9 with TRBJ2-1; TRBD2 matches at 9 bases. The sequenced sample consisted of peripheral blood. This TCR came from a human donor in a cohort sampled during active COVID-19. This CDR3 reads CASSVAGTAGGKNEQFF. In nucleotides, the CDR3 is TGTGCCAGCAGCGTAGCGGGGACGGCGGGGGGGAAGAATGAGCAGTTCTTC.